The next 6 T cell receptor beta chains were all read from a single sample in a study of cytomegalovirus exposure and HLA in healthy donors. Vbeta (60) and Jbeta (13) primers were used in the PCR. Profiling relied on immunoSEQ multiplex PCR, and the TCRdb table lists in-frame clones only, not all of them. Here the sample table reports 100,000 to 150,000 clones. Sequences were obtained from PBMCs. The receptors shown here come from a man aged 40-50 years in good health and CMV-seronegative.

The rearrangement joins TRBV5-1 to TRBJ2-2, with 8 bases that match TRBD2. CDR3 length: 15 amino acids. Germline values: CDR1 SGHRS, CDR2 YFSETQ. V shed 2 bases, J shed 3 bases, and the junction held 3 bases outside the gene matches. CDR3 sequence: CASSFAGGDTGELFF. DNA of the CDR3: TGCGCCAGCAGCTTCGCGGGAGGAGACACCGGGGAGCTGTTTTTT.

This chain joins TRBV21-1 and TRBJ1-4; no check of the table's D call, TRBD1, against the DNA was made. TRBV21-1 is reported as a pseudogene. There are 16 residues in the CDR3. In DNA form, the CDR3 reads TGTGCCAGCAGCAAAGCGCTTTGGACAGGGGGAGAAAAACTGTTTTTT. Protein: CASSKALWTGGEKLFF.

This rearrangement joins TRBV5-6 to TRBJ1-5, with 9 bases matching TRBD1. There are 15 residues in the CDR3. J lost 7 bases, V lost 2 bases, and 7 bases had no gene match. CDR1 and CDR2 (germline): SGHDT, YYEEEE. CDR3 DNA: TGTGCCAGCAGCTTCGGGACAGGGCGCGACCAGCCCCAGCATTTT. Encoded protein: CASSFGTGRDQPQHF.

The CDR3 sequence: CASSDWDRANTEAFF. CDR3 DNA sequence: TGTGCCAGCAGCGATTGGGACAGGGCAAACACTGAAGCTTTCTTT. V gene TRBV7-9 combines with J gene TRBJ1-1; TRBD1 matches at 9 bases. CDR1 SEHNR and CDR2 FQNEAQ come from the germline V gene (reference sequence). This CDR3 comprises 15 residues. Losses at the gene ends were 5 bases for V and 2 bases for J; bases not matched to a gene: 6.

The gene calls are TRBV7-3 and TRBJ2-6; the D is unclear. Between the trimmed V and J ends, which lost 5 bases and 0 bases, there was a span of 14 bases. There are 17 residues in the CDR3. Germline V gene sequence: CDR1 SGHTA, CDR2 FQGTGA. DNA for the CDR3: TGTGCCAGCAGCCCCCAGACTTCAGCCTCTGGGGCCAACGTCCTGACTTTC. Translated: CASSPQTSASGANVLTF.

The chain combines TRBV7-3 with TRBJ2-6, with a weak D call TRBD2 (5 bases). The CDR3 sequence is 16 residues long. V was trimmed by 0 bases and J by 0 bases, leaving 6 bases between them. The germline V gene encodes CDR1 SGHTA and CDR2 FQGTGA. The CDR3 region is CASSLTRASGANVLTF. CDR3 in DNA: TGTGCCAGCAGCTTAACGCGGGCCTCTGGGGCCAACGTCCTGACTTTC. The full variable domain, completed using reference TRBV7-3 and TRBJ2-6, is GAGVSQTPSNKVTEKGKYVELRCDPISGHTALYWYRQSLGQGPEFLIYFQGTGAADDSGLPNDRFFAVRPEGSVSTLKIQRTERGDSAVYLCASSLTRASGANVLTFGAGSRLTVL.